Sequencing of this TCR beta chain was carried out in a study of T cell responses to AZD1222 COVID-19 vaccine. Pooled samples include second doses given at about 4 or 12 weeks. Study-wide results and limits: Variant regions that are unmutated are reportedly the target of nearly half of spike-specific TCRs. An increase in Spike-specific TCR breadth and depth was observed after two AZD1222 doses. Donors skewed white British and female; clonal diversity was possibly underestimated.

Libraries were prepared by immunoSEQ multiplex PCR; TCRdb keeps only in-frame clonotypes and omits some of them. The repertoire holds about 150,000 clones, around 86% seen once, with about a tenth in the top ten. The germline gives CDR1 SGHAT, CDR2 FQNNGV. The CDR3 consists of 16 residues. J lost 7 bases, V lost 5 bases, and 8 bases had no gene match. Notes on this clone: The antigen is not known.

The J gene is TRBJ2-2, the V gene TRBV11-2; 12 bases map to TRBD2. The source is an adult who received the AZD1222 COVID-19 vaccine. The source material was peripheral blood, sampled 28 days after the second AZD1222 dose. CDR3 sequence reads: CASSTRLAGVGGELFF. The DNA for the CDR3 is TGTGCCAGCAGCACGCGACTAGCGGGAGTCGGCGGGGAGCTGTTTTTT.